This T cell receptor (beta chain) was captured by sequencing in a study of cytomegalovirus exposure and HLA in healthy donors. Study as a whole: Genotyping of more than 300 donors showed that about 84% belonged to the Caucasian-associated ancestry cluster.

Donors were nominally healthy when sampled, though unrecorded immune exposures were likely. The PCR made use of 60 Vbeta and 13 Jbeta primers. Profiled with immunoSEQ multiplex PCR; TCRdb holds only in-frame clones, not every one. Of some 130,000 clones in the sample, 60% to 80% are singletons; the top ten hold approximately 2%. This clone was recorded once. Its antigen is unidentified. Points from the study as a whole: In a later analysis, HLA-associated TCR beta chains were more clonally expanded than equally common others. Researchers had no immune exposure information except CMV serostatus available.

The V end was cut by 0 bases, the J end by 4 bases, with 11 bases between. CDR3 length: 15 residues. Germline V gene data show CDR1 as SGHAT and CDR2 as FQNNGV. Sequenced: PBMCs. The chain recombines TRBV11-2 with TRBJ2-3, with D uncertain. This receptor was identified in a man aged 25-40 years in good health and CMV-seronegative. CDR3 sequence (DNA): TGTGCCAGCAGCTTAGATCCTGGTAGCCCAGATACGCAGTATTTT. Its translation is CASSLDPGSPDTQYF.